These T cell receptor beta chains were read from a single sample in a study of T cell responses to AZD1222 COVID-19 vaccine. Sequenced by immunoSEQ multiplex PCR; TCRdb stores in-frame clones only, minus some. The profile shows more than 140,000 clones, approximately 88% of them singletons. The sequencing used peripheral blood, collected on day 0 of AZD1222 vaccination. The receptor set was obtained from an adult in good health. CDR3s include the opening cysteine and the closing phenylalanine or tryptophan. A D gene is named only where the DNA matches it firmly. Not all rows give a size; the values are once, few, many and, for expanded clones, a class.

D gene,CDR3 length,clone size,J gene,V gene,CDR3 protein,CDR3 DNA
NA,15,NA,TRBJ2-4,TRBV6-5,CASSYSELAKNIQYF,TGTGCCAGCAGTTACTCGGAGCTAGCCAAAAACATTCAGTACTTC
TRBD1,17,NA,TRBJ1-5,TRBV20-1,CSASTGQGWVLDQPQHF,TGCAGTGCTAGTACCGGACAGGGCTGGGTACTCGATCAGCCCCAGCATTTT
NA,14,NA,TRBJ1-2,TRBV28,CASSLGSSNYGYTF,TGTGCCAGCAGTTTAGGCAGTTCTAACTATGGCTACACCTTC
NA,13,once,TRBJ2-2,TRBV29-1,CSLRVGGTGELFF,TGCAGCCTCCGGGTAGGGGGTACCGGGGAGCTGTTTTTT
NA,17,NA,TRBJ2-2,TRBV5-1,CASSLEAQGKMAGELFF,TGCGCCAGCAGCTTGGAAGCCCAGGGAAAAATGGCCGGGGAGCTGTTTTTT
NA,17,NA,TRBJ2-5,TRBV4-3,CASSQDLSHRPQETQYF,TGCGCCAGCAGCCAAGATCTTTCGCACAGACCTCAAGAGACCCAGTACTTC
TRBD2,17,NA,TRBJ2-2,TRBV11-2,CASSSGQISGRPGELFF,TGTGCCAGCAGCTCAGGTCAGATCAGCGGGAGACCCGGGGAGCTGTTTTTT
TRBD1,15,NA,TRBJ1-5,TRBV5-4,CASSPTGQPHQPQHF,TGTGCCAGCAGCCCCACGGGACAGCCTCATCAGCCCCAGCATTTT
NA,13,NA,TRBJ2-3,TRBV27,CAGSSGWVNTQYF,TGTGCCGGCAGTTCGGGTTGGGTGAATACGCAGTATTTT
NA,14,NA,TRBJ2-1,TRBV9,CASSKWDAYNEQFF,TGTGCCAGCAGCAAATGGGACGCCTACAATGAGCAGTTCTTC
NA,15,NA,TRBJ1-1,TRBV4-3,CASSQEALIGTEAFF,TGCGCCAGCAGCCAGGAGGCTTTGATCGGCACTGAAGCTTTCTTT